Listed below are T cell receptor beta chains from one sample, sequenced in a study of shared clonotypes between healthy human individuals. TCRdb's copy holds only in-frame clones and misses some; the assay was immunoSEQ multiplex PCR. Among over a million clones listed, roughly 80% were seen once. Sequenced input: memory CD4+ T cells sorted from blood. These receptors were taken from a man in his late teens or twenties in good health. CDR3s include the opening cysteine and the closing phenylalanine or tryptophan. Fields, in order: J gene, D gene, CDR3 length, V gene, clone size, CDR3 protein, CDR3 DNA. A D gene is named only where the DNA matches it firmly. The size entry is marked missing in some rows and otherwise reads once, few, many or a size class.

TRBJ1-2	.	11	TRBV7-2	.	CASSPLDGYTF	TGTGCCAGCAGCCCCCTAGATGGCTACACCTTC
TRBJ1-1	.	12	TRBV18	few	CASSPQTVEAFF	TGTGCCAGCTCACCGCAGACAGTGGAAGCTTTCTTT
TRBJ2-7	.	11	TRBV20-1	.	CSALTDYEQYF	TGCAGTGCTCTGACAGACTACGAGCAGTACTTC
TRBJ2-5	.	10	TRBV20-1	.	CSAREWAQYF	TGCAGTGCTAGAGAGTGGGCCCAGTACTTC
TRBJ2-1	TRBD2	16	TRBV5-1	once	CASSSGSSGTYNEQFF	TGCGCCAGCAGCTCCGGGAGTAGCGGGACCTACAATGAGCAGTTCTTC
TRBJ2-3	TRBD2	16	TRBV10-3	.	CAISASTSGMENTQYF	TGTGCCATCAGTGCTTCGACTAGCGGGATGGAGAATACGCAGTATTTT
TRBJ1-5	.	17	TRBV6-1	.	CASSEGNLNRLNQPQHF	TGTGCCAGCAGTGAAGGGAATCTAAACAGGCTAAATCAGCCCCAGCATTTT
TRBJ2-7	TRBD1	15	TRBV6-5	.	CASSLSGTGAYEQYF	TGTGCCAGCAGTCTATCCGGGACAGGGGCCTACGAGCAGTACTTC
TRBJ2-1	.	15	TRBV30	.	CAWSALGGPYNEQFF	TGTGCCTGGAGTGCCCTGGGGGGCCCATACAATGAGCAGTTCTTC
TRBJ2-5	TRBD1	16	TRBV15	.	CATSRDGTGEGETQYF	TGTGCCACCAGCAGAGACGGGACAGGGGAGGGAGAGACCCAGTACTTC
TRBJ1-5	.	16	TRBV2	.	CASSVEGPVLNQPQHF	TGTGCCAGCAGTGTGGAAGGGCCCGTCCTCAATCAGCCCCAGCATTTT
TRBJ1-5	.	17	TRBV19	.	CASSGERGSISNQPQHF	TGTGCCAGTAGTGGCGAGAGGGGGTCGATTAGCAATCAGCCCCAGCATTTT
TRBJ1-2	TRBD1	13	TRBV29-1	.	CSVNPGTGLGYTF	TGCAGCGTGAACCCCGGGACAGGGCTAGGCTACACCTTC
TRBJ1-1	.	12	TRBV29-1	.	CSVAQGYNEAFF	TGCAGCGTCGCTCAGGGGTATAATGAAGCTTTCTTT
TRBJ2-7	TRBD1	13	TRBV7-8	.	CASSPRTGYEQYF	TGTGCCAGCAGCCCTAGGACAGGGTACGAGCAGTACTTC
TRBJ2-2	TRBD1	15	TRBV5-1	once	CASSWGQGAAGELFF	TGCGCCAGCAGCTGGGGACAGGGGGCGGCCGGGGAGCTGTTTTTT
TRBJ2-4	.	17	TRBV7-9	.	CASSLDPPGLAKNIQYF	TGTGCCAGCAGCTTAGATCCGCCAGGACTAGCCAAAAACATTCAGTACTTC
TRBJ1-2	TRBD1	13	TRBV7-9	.	CASSPDRVYGYTF	TGTGCCAGCAGCCCAGACAGGGTCTATGGCTACACCTTC
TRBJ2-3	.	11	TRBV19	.	CASSILDTQYF	TGTGCCAGTAGTATATTAGATACGCAGTATTTT
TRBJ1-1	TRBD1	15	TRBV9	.	CASSPGTGGYSEAFF	TGTGCCAGCAGCCCAGGGACAGGGGGCTATTCTGAAGCTTTCTTT
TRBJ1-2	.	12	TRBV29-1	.	CSVGGGYYGYTF	TGCAGCGTTGGCGGCGGATACTATGGCTACACCTTC
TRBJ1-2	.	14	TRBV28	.	CASRKGGGAGGYTF	TGTGCCAGCAGGAAGGGGGGTGGAGCGGGTGGCTACACCTTC
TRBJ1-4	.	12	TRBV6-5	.	CASGGGNEKLFF	TGTGCCAGCGGGGGAGGGAATGAAAAACTGTTTTTT